This T cell receptor beta chain was captured by sequencing in a study of cytomegalovirus exposure and HLA in healthy donors. Overall study findings and caveats: CMV serostatus was the only immune exposure information that was available. Follow-up analysis later connected one missense variant in DCLRE1C with trimming of TCR beta V- and J-genes. TCR beta chains associated with HLA were, in a later analysis, more clonally expanded than equally common others. Roughly uniform depth of sequencing across donors was assumed in presence/absence analyses.

Remarks on this clone: The antigen remains unidentified.

PCR amplification relied on 60 Vbeta primers (plus 13 Jbeta primers). Sequencing was performed with immunoSEQ multiplex PCR; in TCRdb, only in-frame clones are kept and a portion is missing. The top ten clones hold about 3.9% of a sample with some 150,000 clones, less than 80% of them seen once. The TCR sequence derives from a man in his fifties or sixties in good health and CMV-seropositive. The sequencing input was PBMCs.

The CDR3 here is CASSLGGTAQETQYF. The CDR3 nucleotides read TGTGCCAGCAGCTTAGGCGGGACAGCACAAGAGACCCAGTACTTC. The chain couples TRBV7-2 to TRBJ2-5; TRBD1 is a possible D gene (7 bases). V lost 1 base and J 2 bases, leaving 11 bases between the germline ends. This CDR3 contains 15 residues. From germline, CDR1 is SGHTA and CDR2 FQGNSA.